The 32 T cell receptor beta chains in this list originate from one sample, sequenced in a study of T cell changes during pregnancy in multiple sclerosis. Here immunoSEQ multiplex PCR was the method, and the copy in TCRdb shows in-frame clones only, minus some. The sample has about 46,000 clones; roughly 90% are singletons. The sample consisted of CD8+ T cells from peripheral blood mononuclear cells, taken in the second trimester of pregnancy. Source of these receptors: a female donor with multiple sclerosis, enrolled in a pregnancy study.

The V call is TRBV7-9, the J call TRBJ1-5, with 9 positions matching TRBD1. The V gene's germline CDR1 is SEHNR and CDR2 FQNEAQ (reference sequence). This CDR3 has 16 residues. J was trimmed by 6 bases and V by 4 bases; bases with no gene match: 10. The CDR3 is CASSSSGQGAFQPQHF. As DNA, the CDR3 is TGTGCCAGCAGCTCCTCGGGACAGGGAGCATTTCAGCCCCAGCATTTT.

The J gene is TRBJ1-4, the V gene TRBV19; D is uncertain. This CDR3 has 14 amino acids. The germline CDR1 and CDR2 sequences are LNHDA and SQIVND (reference sequence). V was clipped by 0 bases and J by 6 bases, with 8 bases between them. The DNA of the CDR3 is TGTGCCAGTAGTATAGAGTCCCCGGATGAAAAACTGTTTTTT. Translating it yields CASSIESPDEKLFF.

V and J are TRBV5-1 and TRBJ2-1; D gene uncertain. V was trimmed by 0 bases and J by 6 bases, leaving 10 bases between them. In germline, CDR1 is SGHRS, CDR2 YFSETQ. The CDR3 totals 14 residues. The DNA of the CDR3 is TGCGCCAGCAGCTTGGTCTCAGGCGCCAATGAGCAGTTCTTC. It is translated as CASSLVSGANEQFF.

A word on this clone: The sample holds other DNA sequences that translate to the same CDR3. The J gene is TRBJ2-7, the V gene TRBV7-6, with D unclear. Between the trimmed V and J ends, which lost 5 bases and 4 bases, there was a span of 9 bases. Germline V lookup: CDR1 SGHVS, CDR2 FNYEAQ. This CDR3 spans 12 amino acids. CDR3 region: CASSRGAYEQYF. As DNA, the CDR3 is TGTGCCAGCAGCAGAGGCGCTTACGAGCAGTACTTC.

The CDR3 coding sequence is TGTGCCTGGAGTGGGGTGGGGGGCACTGAAGCTTTCTTT. It yields the protein CAWSGVGGTEAFF. The genes are TRBV30 and TRBJ1-1; TRBD1 is a possible D gene (5 bases). V dropped 1 base and J dropped 4 bases, with 10 bases sitting between them. CDR1 is GTSNPN and CDR2 is SVGIG in the germline V gene (reference sequence). This CDR3 is 13 amino acids long.

The DNA of the CDR3 is TGTGCCTCCCAGGGGGGCGGCTACACCTTC. Translation: CASQGGGYTF. The gene calls are TRBV19 and TRBJ1-2; 7 nucleotides match TRBD1. V gave up 11 bases and J gave up 8 bases; unmatched junction bases: 5. The germline gives CDR1 LNHDA, CDR2 SQIVND (reference sequence). This CDR3 contains 10 residues.

This clone was observed a handful of times. The chain recombines TRBV27 with TRBJ1-5; 7 positions agree with TRBD1. The germline V gene has CDR1 MNHEY and CDR2 SMNVEV (reference sequence). Trimming cost V 5 bases and J 7 bases; bases outside gene matches: 5. There are 13 residues in the CDR3. The CDR3 DNA is TGTGCCAGCAGTCTACAGGGGCGCCAGCCCCAGCATTTT. It translates to CASSLQGRQPQHF.

This clone has just one count. The chain joins TRBV4-3 to TRBJ2-7; TRBD1 aligns across 8 bases. The CDR3 has 15 amino acids. The ends lost 3 bases at V and 3 bases at J; junction bases unmatched: 7. CDR1 is LGHNA, CDR2 YSLEER, per germline. The chain's CDR3 is CASSHGQGSNYEQYF. CDR3 DNA: TGCGCCAGCAGCCACGGACAGGGTTCCAACTACGAGCAGTACTTC.

The chain carries TRBV7-9 and TRBJ1-6; TRBD1 agrees at 10 bases. This CDR3 has 15 amino acids. The junction had 6 bases not matched to a gene; V was cut back by 5 bases and J by 8 bases. Germline V lookup: CDR1 SEHNR, CDR2 FQNEAQ (reference sequence). The CDR3 region is CASSSGQGGYSPLHF. The DNA for the CDR3 is TGTGCCAGCAGCAGCGGACAGGGGGGTTATTCACCCCTCCACTTT.

This chain links TRBV9 with TRBJ2-2, with 9 bases aligning to TRBD1. This CDR3 has 17 residues. Germline V CDR1 and CDR2: SGDLS, YYNGEE. V lost 4 bases and J lost 6; bases outside the gene matches: 13. The CDR3 region has the DNA TGTGCCAGCAGCATCCGAAGGACAGGGGTTGAGTCCGGGGAGCTGTTTTTT. This encodes CASSIRRTGVESGELFF. Based on the CDR3 plus reference TRBV9 and TRBJ2-2, the full variable domain is DSGVTQTPKHLITATGQRVTLRCSPRSGDLSVYWYQQSLDQGLQFLIQYYNGEERAKGNILERFSAQQFPDLHSELNLSSLELGDSALYFCASSIRRTGVESGELFFGEGSRLTVL.

This sequence joins TRBV10-3 and TRBJ1-1, with a possible D match to TRBD1 (5 bases). The CDR3 consists of 11 residues. The germline V and J ends were trimmed by 8 bases and 6 bases, with 10 bases remaining between them. In germline, CDR1 is ENHRY, CDR2 SYGVKD. CDR3 sequence (DNA): TGTGCCATCGGGGCAATCGCTGAAGCTTTCTTT. It is translated as CAIGAIAEAFF.

The V gene is TRBV7-2, the J gene TRBJ2-7; 9 bases line up with TRBD2. With 4 bases clipped from V and 0 bases from J, the junction kept 4 bases outside the gene matches. This CDR3 has 15 amino acids. Germline V gives CDR1 SGHTA, CDR2 FQGNSA. The DNA of the CDR3 is TGTGCCAGCAGCTGGATTAGCGGGGGCTCCTACGAGCAGTACTTC. Its protein is CASSWISGGSYEQYF.

The gene calls are TRBV4-1 and TRBJ1-3, with 11 bases that match TRBD1. The V gene's germline CDR1 is MGHRA and CDR2 YSYEKL. Losses at the gene ends were 5 bases for V and 3 bases for J; bases not matched to a gene: 3. The CDR3 contains 15 residues. CDR3 protein: CASSGGTGGGNTIYF. The CDR3 coding sequence is TGCGCCAGCAGCGGAGGGACAGGGGGTGGAAACACCATATATTTT.

The rearrangement links TRBV9 to TRBJ1-1; 9 bases fit TRBD1. Germline V gene data show CDR1 as SGDLS and CDR2 as YYNGEE. V shed 2 bases, J shed 4 bases, and the junction held 6 bases outside the gene matches. CDR3 size: 15 residues. CDR3 loop: CASSVTGGAGTEAFF. The CDR3 nucleotides read TGTGCCAGCAGCGTTACAGGGGGCGCAGGCACTGAAGCTTTCTTT.

The chain recombines TRBV23-1 with TRBJ1-6; D perhaps matches TRBD1 (6 bases). TRBV23-1 carries the ORF label, with uncertain function. The CDR3 has 14 amino acids. The ends were cut back, 4 bases at V and 6 bases at J, with 10 bases in the middle. CDR3 DNA: TGCGCCAGCAGTCCTACAGGGTGTAATTCACCCCTCCACTTT. Translation: CASSPTGCNSPLHF.

The V and J genes are TRBV27 and TRBJ1-4; 9 nucleotides line up with TRBD1. This CDR3 comprises 15 residues. Germline V gene lookup returns CDR1 MNHEY and CDR2 SMNVEV (reference sequence). V dropped 1 base and J dropped 4; count of bases not matched to a gene: 1. CDR3 sequence reads: CASSLWTGDNEKLFF. The CDR3 DNA is TGTGCCAGCAGTTTATGGACAGGGGATAATGAAAAACTGTTTTTT.

V gene TRBV4-1 combines with J gene TRBJ1-6; D is unresolved. The CDR3 sequence is 13 residues long. The ends were cut back, 1 base at V and 6 bases at J, with 4 bases in the middle. From germline, CDR1 is MGHRA and CDR2 YSYEKL. CDR3 coding DNA: TGCGCCAGCAGCCAAGCCATTAATTCACCCCTCCACTTT. Translation gives CASSQAINSPLHF.

This clone appeared once. The rearrangement joins TRBV12-5 to TRBJ1-2; D not resolved. The length of the CDR3 is 12 residues. Germline V gene sequence: CDR1 LGHNT, CDR2 FRNRAP. Trimming shortened V by 2 bases and J by 8 bases, and 9 bases separated the two germline ends. Here the CDR3 reads CASGLRGIGYTF. CDR3 in DNA: TGTGCTAGTGGTTTGAGAGGGATCGGCTACACCTTC.

The chain couples TRBV7-3 to TRBJ1-2; 9 bases line up with TRBD1. Per the germline V gene, CDR1 is SGHTA and CDR2 is FQGTGA. The CDR3 sequence is 16 residues long. J gave up 3 bases and V 5 bases, and 10 bases lay outside the gene matches. The DNA of the CDR3 is TGTGCCAGCAGCCCAAGAGGGACAGGGAGTCACTATGGCTACACCTTC. It encodes CASSPRGTGSHYGYTF.

The chain links TRBV27 to TRBJ1-1, with 8 positions matching TRBD1. V trimming: 4 bases; J trimming: 10 bases; junction bases outside the gene matches: 8. The CDR3 contains 13 residues. Germline CDR1 and CDR2: MNHEY and SMNVEV (reference sequence). CDR3: CASSSGGVAVAFF. The CDR3 DNA is TGTGCCAGCAGTTCAGGGGGCGTAGCGGTAGCTTTCTTT.

V is TRBV5-1 and J is TRBJ2-7; 11 nucleotides match TRBD1. In germline, CDR1 is SGHRS, CDR2 YFSETQ. Trimming at V came to 4 bases and at J to 5 bases, leaving 5 bases not matched to a gene. There are 14 residues in the CDR3. CDR3 region: CASSLDRGRDEQYF. DNA for the CDR3: TGCGCCAGCAGCCTGGACAGGGGGCGGGACGAGCAGTACTTC.

The chain uses TRBV7-3 and TRBJ2-2; D is possibly TRBD2 (6 bases). The CDR3 loop spans 14 amino acids. The V end lost 6 bases, the J end lost 2 bases, and 10 bases lay between the germline ends. Germline values: CDR1 SGHTA, CDR2 FQGTGA. CDR3 residues: CASRGTYNTGELFF. For the CDR3, the DNA is TGTGCCAGCAGAGGGACTTATAACACCGGGGAGCTGTTTTTT.

This chain links TRBV4-3 with TRBJ2-2; 9 bases fit TRBD1. Germline V gene lookup returns CDR1 LGHNA and CDR2 YSLEER. V lost 0 bases and J lost 9; bases outside the gene matches: 5. CDR3 length: 15 amino acids. The CDR3 DNA follows: TGCGCCAGCAGCCAAGATGGGACAGGGTACTGGGAGCTGTTTTTT. This translates into CASSQDGTGYWELFF.

V and J are TRBV5-6 and TRBJ2-5; 14 bases fit TRBD2. From germline, CDR1 is SGHDT and CDR2 YYEEEE. J was trimmed by 4 bases and V by 6 bases; bases with no gene match: 11. The CDR3 contains 17 residues. CDR3 bases: TGTGCCAGCACCATGACTAGCGGGGGGGCCGAGGGAGAGACCCAGTACTTC. This gives the protein CASTMTSGGAEGETQYF.

This clone came up many times. J is TRBJ2-7 and V is TRBV5-4; D remains ambiguous. The length of the CDR3 is 12 residues. V was pared by 1 base and J by 6 bases, with 8 bases between. Germline CDR1 reads SGHNT; CDR2 reads YYREEE (reference sequence). The DNA of the CDR3 is TGTGCCAGCAGCTTGATCCCGTTCGAGCAGTACTTC. Its translation is CASSLIPFEQYF. Together with reference TRBV5-4 and TRBJ2-7, the CDR3 gives the full variable domain: ETGVTQSPTHLIKTRGQQVTLRCSSQSGHNTVSWYQQALGQGPQFIFQYYREEENGRGNFPPRFSGLQFPNYSSELNVNALELDDSALYLCASSLIPFEQYFGPGTRLTVT.

V usage is TRBV4-2 and J usage is TRBJ1-1; unclear D gene. V lost 5 bases and J lost 1, with 14 bases in between. Germline lookup yields CDR1 LGHNA and CDR2 YNFKEQ. This CDR3 spans 15 amino acids. CDR3 DNA sequence: TGTGCCAGCAGCTCACCATCGGGGAGGAACACTGAAGCTTTCTTT. This codes for CASSSPSGRNTEAFF.

The DNA of the CDR3 is TGTGCCACCTCGGGTACAGGGATAATGCGTCAGCCCCAGCATTTT. Residues: CATSGTGIMRQPQHF. This chain joins TRBV15 and TRBJ1-5; D is possibly TRBD1 (6 bases). The V end lost 8 bases, the J end lost 6 bases, and 20 bases lay between the germline ends. The CDR3 runs 15 residues. Germline CDR1 and CDR2: LNHNV and YYDKDF (reference sequence).

The chain carries TRBV7-9 and TRBJ2-2; no reliable D call. Germline CDR1 is SEHNR and CDR2 is FQNEAQ (reference sequence). With 5 bases removed from V and 6 bases from J, the gap between germline ends came to 4 bases. The CDR3 is made up of 11 amino acids. In DNA form, the CDR3 reads TGTGCCAGCAGCCCCTCCGGGGAGCTGTTTTTT. This sequence encodes CASSPSGELFF.

As to this clone: A junction boundary mismatches the germline segment, possibly from a read error. V usage is TRBV7-7 and J usage is TRBJ2-3, with 12 bases that match TRBD2. Germline V gene data show CDR1 as SSHAT and CDR2 as FNYEAQ (reference sequence). This CDR3 is built from 16 residues. DNA of the CDR3: TGTGCTAGCAGCCCCAGACTAGCGGGAGGCACAGATACGCAGTATTTT. It yields the protein CASSPRLAGGTDTQYF.

CDR3 in DNA: TGTGCCATCAGTGAGGCGGGCACTGAAGCTTTCTTT. It is translated as CAISEAGTEAFF. This chain joins TRBV10-3 and TRBJ1-1, with D hard to call. The ends were cut back, 2 bases at V and 4 bases at J, with 5 bases in the middle. The CDR3 sequence is 12 residues long. Germline CDR1 ENHRY, CDR2 SYGVKD.

The chain links TRBV7-2 to TRBJ1-1; D not resolved. The CDR3 contains 12 residues. With 5 bases removed from V and 8 bases from J, the gap between germline ends came to 12 bases. Per germline, CDR1 SGHTA and CDR2 FQGNSA. In DNA, the CDR3 is TGTGCCAGCAGCCCCACACCATACGAAGCTTTCTTT. This codes for CASSPTPYEAFF. The variable domain in full, with the rest retrieved from reference TRBV7-2 and TRBJ1-1, is GAGVSQSPSNKVTEKGKDVELRCDPISGHTALYWYRQSLGQGLEFLIYFQGNSAPDKSGLPSDRFSAERTGGSVSTLTIQRTQQEDSAVYLCASSPTPYEAFFGQGTRLTVV.

The genes are TRBV7-6 and TRBJ1-1; D uncertain. Germline V gene sequence: CDR1 SGHVS, CDR2 FNYEAQ. The CDR3 is made up of 13 amino acids. With 5 bases removed from V and 1 base from J, the gap between germline ends came to 8 bases. CDR3 region: CASSIEENTEAFF. The CDR3 region has the DNA TGTGCCAGCAGCATCGAGGAGAACACTGAAGCTTTCTTT. The full variable domain, with the rest looked up from reference TRBV7-6 and TRBJ1-1, is GAGVSQSPRYKVTKRGQDVALRCDPISGHVSLYWYRQALGQGPEFLTYFNYEAQQDKSGLPNDRFSAERPEGSISTLTIQRTEQRDSAMYRCASSIEENTEAFFGQGTRLTVV.